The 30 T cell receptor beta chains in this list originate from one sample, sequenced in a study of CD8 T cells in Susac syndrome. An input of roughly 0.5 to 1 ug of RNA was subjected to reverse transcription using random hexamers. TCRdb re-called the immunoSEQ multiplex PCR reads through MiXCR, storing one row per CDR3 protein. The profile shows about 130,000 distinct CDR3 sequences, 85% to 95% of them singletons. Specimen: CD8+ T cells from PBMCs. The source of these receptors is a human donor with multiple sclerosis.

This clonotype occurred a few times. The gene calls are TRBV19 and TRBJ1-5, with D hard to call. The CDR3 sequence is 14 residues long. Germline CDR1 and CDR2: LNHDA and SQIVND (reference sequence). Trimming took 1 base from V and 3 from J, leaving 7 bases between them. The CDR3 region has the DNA TGTGCCAGTAGTATAGTTTTGTTCAATCAGCCCCAGCATTTT. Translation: CASSIVLFNQPQHF.

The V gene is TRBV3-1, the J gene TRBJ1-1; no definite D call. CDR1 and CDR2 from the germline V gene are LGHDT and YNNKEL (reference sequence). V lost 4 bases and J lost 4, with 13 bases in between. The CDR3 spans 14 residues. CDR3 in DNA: TGTGCCAGCAGCCGAAGGCTTAAGGCCACTGAAGCTTTCTTT. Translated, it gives CASSRRLKATEAFF.

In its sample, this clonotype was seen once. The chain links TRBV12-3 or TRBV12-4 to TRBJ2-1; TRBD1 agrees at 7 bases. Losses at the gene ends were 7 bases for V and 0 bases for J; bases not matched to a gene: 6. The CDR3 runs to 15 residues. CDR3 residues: CASIPRGISYNEQFF. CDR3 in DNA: TGTGCCAGCATTCCCAGGGGGATCTCCTACAATGAGCAGTTCTTC.

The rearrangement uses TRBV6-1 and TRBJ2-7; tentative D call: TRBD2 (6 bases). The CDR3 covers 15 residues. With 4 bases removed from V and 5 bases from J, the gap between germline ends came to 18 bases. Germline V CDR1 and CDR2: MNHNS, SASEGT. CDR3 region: CASSVGRRASDEQYV. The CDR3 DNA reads TGTGCCAGCAGTGTTGGCAGGCGGGCTAGCGACGAGCAGTACGTC.

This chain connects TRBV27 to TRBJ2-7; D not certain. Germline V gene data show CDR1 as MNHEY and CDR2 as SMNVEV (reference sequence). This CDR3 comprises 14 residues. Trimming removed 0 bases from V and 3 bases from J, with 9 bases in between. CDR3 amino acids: CASSLSSQHYEQYV. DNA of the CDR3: TGTGCCAGCAGTTTATCGAGTCAACACTACGAGCAGTACGTC.

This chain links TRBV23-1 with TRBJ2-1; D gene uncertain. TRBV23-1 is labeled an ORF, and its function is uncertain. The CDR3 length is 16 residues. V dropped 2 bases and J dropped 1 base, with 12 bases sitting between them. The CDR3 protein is CASSQAGYYSYNEQFF. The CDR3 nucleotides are TGCGCCAGCAGTCAAGCCGGGTATTATTCCTACAATGAGCAGTTCTTC.

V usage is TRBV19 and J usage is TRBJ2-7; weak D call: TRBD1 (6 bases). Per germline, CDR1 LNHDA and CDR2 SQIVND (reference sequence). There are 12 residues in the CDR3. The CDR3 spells CVLTDSYYEQYV. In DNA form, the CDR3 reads TGTGTATTAACGGACAGTTACTACGAGCAGTACGTC.

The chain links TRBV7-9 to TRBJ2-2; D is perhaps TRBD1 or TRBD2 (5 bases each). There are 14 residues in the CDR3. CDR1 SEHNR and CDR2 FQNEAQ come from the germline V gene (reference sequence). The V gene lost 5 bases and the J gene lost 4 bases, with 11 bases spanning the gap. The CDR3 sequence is CASSPGLRTGELFF. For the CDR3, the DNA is TGTGCCAGCAGCCCGGGGCTGCGCACCGGGGAGCTGTTTTTT.

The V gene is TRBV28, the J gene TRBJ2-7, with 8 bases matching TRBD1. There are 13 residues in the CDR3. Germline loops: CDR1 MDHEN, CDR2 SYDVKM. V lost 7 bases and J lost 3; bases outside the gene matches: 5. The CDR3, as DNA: TGTGCCAGCAAAGGACAGGGATACTACGAGCAGTACGTC. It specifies CASKGQGYYEQYV.

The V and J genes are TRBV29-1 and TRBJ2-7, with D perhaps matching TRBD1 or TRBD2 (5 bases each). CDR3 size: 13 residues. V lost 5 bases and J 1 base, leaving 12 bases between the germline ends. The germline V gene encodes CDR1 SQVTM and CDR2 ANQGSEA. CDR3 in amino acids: CSVRDGKSYEQYV. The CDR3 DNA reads TGCAGCGTTCGGGACGGTAAGTCCTACGAGCAGTACGTC.

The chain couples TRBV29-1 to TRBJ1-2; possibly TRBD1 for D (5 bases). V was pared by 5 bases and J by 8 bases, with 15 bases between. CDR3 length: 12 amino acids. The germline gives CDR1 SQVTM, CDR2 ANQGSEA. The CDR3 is CSVPLGVGGYTF. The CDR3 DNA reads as TGCAGCGTTCCCCTAGGGGTTGGCGGCTACACCTTC.

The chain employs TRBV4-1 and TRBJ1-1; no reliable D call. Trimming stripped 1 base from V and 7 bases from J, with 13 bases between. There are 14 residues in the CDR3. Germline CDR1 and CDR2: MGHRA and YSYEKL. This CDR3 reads CASSQGGRPSEAFF. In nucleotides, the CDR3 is TGCGCCAGCAGCCAAGGCGGACGGCCCAGTGAAGCTTTCTTT.

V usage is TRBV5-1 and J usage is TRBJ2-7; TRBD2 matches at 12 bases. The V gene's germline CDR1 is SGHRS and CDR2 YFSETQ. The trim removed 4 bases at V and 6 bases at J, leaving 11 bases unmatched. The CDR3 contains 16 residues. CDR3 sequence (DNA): TGCGCCAGCAGCCCAACCCCTAGCGGGGGGGCCCTCGAGCAGTACTTC. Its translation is CASSPTPSGGALEQYF.

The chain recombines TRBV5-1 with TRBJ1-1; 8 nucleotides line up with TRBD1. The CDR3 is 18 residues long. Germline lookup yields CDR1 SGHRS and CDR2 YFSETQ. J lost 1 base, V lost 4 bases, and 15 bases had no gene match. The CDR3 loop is CASSQWGQDTPGNTEAFF. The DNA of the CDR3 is TGCGCCAGCAGCCAATGGGGACAGGACACCCCAGGGAACACTGAAGCTTTCTTT.

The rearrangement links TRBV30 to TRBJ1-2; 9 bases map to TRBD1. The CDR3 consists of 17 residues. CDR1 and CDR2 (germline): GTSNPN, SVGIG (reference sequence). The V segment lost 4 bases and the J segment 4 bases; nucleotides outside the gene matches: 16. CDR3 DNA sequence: TGTGCCTGGACCGACCCGGGACAGGGAGCGACCGGCTATGGCTACACCTTC. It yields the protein CAWTDPGQGATGYGYTF. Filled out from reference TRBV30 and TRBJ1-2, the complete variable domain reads SQTIHQWPATLVQPVGSPLSLECTVEGTSNPNLYWYRQAAGRGLQLLFYSVGIGQISSEVPQNLSASRPQDRQFILSSKKLLLSDSGFYLCAWTDPGQGATGYGYTFGSGTRLTVV.

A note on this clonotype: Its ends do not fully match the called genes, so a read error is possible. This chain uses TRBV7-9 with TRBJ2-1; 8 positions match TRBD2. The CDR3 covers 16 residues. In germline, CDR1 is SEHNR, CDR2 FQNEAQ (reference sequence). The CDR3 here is CASTPRGLGSFNEQFF. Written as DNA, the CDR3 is TGTGCCAGCACCCCACGGGGACTAGGATCCTTCAATGAGCAGTTCTTC.

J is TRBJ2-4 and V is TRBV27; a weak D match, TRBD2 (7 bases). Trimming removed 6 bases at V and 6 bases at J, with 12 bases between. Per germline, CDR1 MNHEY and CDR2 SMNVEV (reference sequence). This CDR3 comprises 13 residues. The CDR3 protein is CASSPRGGNIQYF. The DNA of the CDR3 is TGTGCCAGCAGCCCTAGGGGGGGAAACATTCAGTACTTC.

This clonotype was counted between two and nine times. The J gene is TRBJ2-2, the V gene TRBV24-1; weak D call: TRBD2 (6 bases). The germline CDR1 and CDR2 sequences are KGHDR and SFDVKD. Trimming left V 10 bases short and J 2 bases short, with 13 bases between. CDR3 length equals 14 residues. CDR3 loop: CATERDSNTGELFF. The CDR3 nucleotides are TGTGCCACAGAACGGGACTCTAACACCGGGGAGCTGTTTTTT.

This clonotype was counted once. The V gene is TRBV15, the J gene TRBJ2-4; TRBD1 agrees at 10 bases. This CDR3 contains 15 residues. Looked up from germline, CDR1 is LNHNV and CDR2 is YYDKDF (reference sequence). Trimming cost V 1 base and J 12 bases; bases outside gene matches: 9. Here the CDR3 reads CATSRGLDRGRDQYF. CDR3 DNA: TGTGCCACCAGCAGAGGACTAGACAGGGGGCGGGATCAGTACTTC.

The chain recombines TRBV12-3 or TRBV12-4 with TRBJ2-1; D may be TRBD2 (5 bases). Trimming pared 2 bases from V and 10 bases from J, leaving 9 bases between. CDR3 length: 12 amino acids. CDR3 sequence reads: CASSLTRGEQFF. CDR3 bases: TGTGCCAGCAGTTTAACCCGCGGGGAGCAGTTCTTC.

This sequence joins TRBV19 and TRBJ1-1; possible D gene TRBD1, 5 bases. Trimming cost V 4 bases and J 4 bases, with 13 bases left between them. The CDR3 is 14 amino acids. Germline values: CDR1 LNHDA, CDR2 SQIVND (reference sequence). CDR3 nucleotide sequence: TGTGCCAGTAGTAGCCAAGGGGTTACCACTGAAGCTTTCTTT. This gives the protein CASSSQGVTTEAFF.

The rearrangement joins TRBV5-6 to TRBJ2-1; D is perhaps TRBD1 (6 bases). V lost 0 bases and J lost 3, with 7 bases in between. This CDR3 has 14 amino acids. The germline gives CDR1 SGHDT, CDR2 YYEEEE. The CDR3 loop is CASSLADSYNEQFF. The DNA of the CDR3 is TGTGCCAGCAGCTTGGCGGACAGCTACAATGAGCAGTTCTTC. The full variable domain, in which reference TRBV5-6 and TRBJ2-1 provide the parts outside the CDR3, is DAGVTQSPTHLIKTRGQQVTLRCSPKSGHDTVSWYQQALGQGPQFIFQYYEEEERQRGNFPDRFSGHQFPNYSSELNVNALLLGDSALYLCASSLADSYNEQFFGPGTRLTVL.

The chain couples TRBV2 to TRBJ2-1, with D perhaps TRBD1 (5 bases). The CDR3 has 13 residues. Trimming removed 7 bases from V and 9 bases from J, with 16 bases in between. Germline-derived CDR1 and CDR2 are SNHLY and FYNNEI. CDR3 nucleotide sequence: TGTGCCAGCATAACTTTAGGGGTTCGTGAGCAGTTCTTC. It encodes CASITLGVREQFF.

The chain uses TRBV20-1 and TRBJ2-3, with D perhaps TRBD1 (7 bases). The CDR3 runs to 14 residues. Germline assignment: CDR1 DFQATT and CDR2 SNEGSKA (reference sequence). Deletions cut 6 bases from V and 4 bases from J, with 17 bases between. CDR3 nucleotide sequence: TGCAGTGCCCTCAGGGGGGCCCACTCAGATACGCAGTATTTT. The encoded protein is CSALRGAHSDTQYF.

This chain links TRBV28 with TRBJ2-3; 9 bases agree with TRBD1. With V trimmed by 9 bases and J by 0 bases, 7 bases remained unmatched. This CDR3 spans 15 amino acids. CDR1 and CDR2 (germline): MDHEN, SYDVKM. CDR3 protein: CASGGGTGSTDTQYF. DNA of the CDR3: TGTGCCAGTGGGGGGGGGACAGGGAGCACAGATACGCAGTATTTT.

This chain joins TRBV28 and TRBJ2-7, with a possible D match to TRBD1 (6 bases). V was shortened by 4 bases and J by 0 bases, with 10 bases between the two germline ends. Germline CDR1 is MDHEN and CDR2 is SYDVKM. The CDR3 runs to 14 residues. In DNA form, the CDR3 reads TGTGCCAGCAGTTCCATGGACAGCTCCTACGAGCAGTACTTC. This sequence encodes CASSSMDSSYEQYF. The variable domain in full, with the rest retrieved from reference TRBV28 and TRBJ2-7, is DVKVTQSSRYLVKRTGEKVFLECVQDMDHENMFWYRQDPGLGLRLIYFSYDVKMKEKGDIPEGYSVSREKKERFSLILESASTNQTSMYLCASSSMDSSYEQYFGPGTRLTVT.

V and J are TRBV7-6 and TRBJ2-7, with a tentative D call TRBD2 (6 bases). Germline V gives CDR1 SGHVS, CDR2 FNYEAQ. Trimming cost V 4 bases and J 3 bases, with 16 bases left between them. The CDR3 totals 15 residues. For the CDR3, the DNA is TGTGCCAGCAGCTCTCGTGTGGGGGGAATCTACGAGCAGTACTTC. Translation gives CASSSRVGGIYEQYF.

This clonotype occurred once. CDR3 bases: TGTGCCAGTAGTGAGGCGGGAGGTTCCTACGAGCAGTACGTC. It specifies CASSEAGGSYEQYV. The chain employs TRBV19 and TRBJ2-7; TRBD2 aligns across 8 bases. Germline assignment: CDR1 LNHDA and CDR2 SQIVND (reference sequence). The CDR3 extends over 14 amino acids. J lost 1 base, V lost 5 bases, and 4 bases had no gene match.

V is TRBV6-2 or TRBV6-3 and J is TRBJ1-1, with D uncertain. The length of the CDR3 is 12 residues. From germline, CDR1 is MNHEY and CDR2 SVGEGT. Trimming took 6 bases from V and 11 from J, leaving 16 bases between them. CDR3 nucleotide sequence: TGTGCCAGCAGCTCCAATACAATTGAGGCTTTCTTT. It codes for CASSSNTIEAFF.

This CDR3 is CASSFGGPGANVLTF. CDR3 sequence (DNA): TGTGCCAGCAGTTTCGGGGGGCCTGGGGCCAACGTCCTGACTTTC. The J gene is TRBJ2-6, the V gene TRBV27, with D possibly being TRBD2 (7 bases). The germline gives CDR1 MNHEY, CDR2 SMNVEV (reference sequence). The CDR3 contains 15 residues. Trimming removed 3 bases at V and 2 bases at J, with 8 bases between. The complete variable domain, with remaining parts taken from reference TRBV27 and TRBJ2-6, reads EAQVTQNPRYLITVTGKKLTVTCSQNMNHEYMSWYRQDPGLGLRQIYYSMNVEVTDKGDVPEGYKVSRKEKRNFPLILESPSPNQTSLYFCASSFGGPGANVLTFGAGSRLTVL.